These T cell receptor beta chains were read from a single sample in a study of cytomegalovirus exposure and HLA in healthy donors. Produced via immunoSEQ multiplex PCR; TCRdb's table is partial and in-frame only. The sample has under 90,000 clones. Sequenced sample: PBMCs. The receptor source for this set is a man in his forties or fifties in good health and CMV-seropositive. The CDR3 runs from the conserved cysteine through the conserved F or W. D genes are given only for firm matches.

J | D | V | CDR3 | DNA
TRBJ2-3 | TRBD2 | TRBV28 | CASRTSGRSTDTQYF | TGTGCCAGCAGAACTAGCGGGAGGTCCACAGATACGCAGTATTTT
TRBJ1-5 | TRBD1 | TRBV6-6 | CASRESGGEDQPQHF | TGTGCCAGCAGGGAATCAGGGGGCGAGGATCAGCCCCAGCATTTT
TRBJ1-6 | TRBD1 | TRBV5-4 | CASSLGQGEGPLHF | TGTGCCAGCAGCTTGGGACAGGGAGAAGGGCCCCTCCACTTT
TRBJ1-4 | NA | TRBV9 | CASSVGTPPGEKLFF | TGTGCCAGCAGCGTAGGGACGCCCCCAGGGGAAAAACTGTTTTTT
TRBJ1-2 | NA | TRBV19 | CASSPRGSGYTF | TGTGCCAGTAGTCCCAGGGGTAGCGGCTACACCTTC
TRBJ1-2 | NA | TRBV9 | CASSPWTPYVYGYTF | TGTGCCAGCAGTCCTTGGACTCCCTACGTATATGGCTACACCTTC
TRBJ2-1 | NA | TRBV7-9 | CASSSSLEGEQFF | TGTGCCAGCAGCTCCTCCTTGGAGGGGGAGCAGTTCTTC
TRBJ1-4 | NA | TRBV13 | CASSILNSGEKLFF | TGTGCCAGCAGCATCCTGAACAGCGGTGAAAAACTGTTTTTT
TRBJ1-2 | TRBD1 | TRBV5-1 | CASSLVGNTAGGGYGYTF | TGCGCCAGCAGCTTGGTGGGCAATACAGCAGGGGGCGGCTATGGCTACACCTTC
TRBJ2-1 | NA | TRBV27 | CASTAQGRSYNEQFF | TGTGCCAGTACGGCACAGGGTCGCTCCTACAATGAGCAGTTCTTC
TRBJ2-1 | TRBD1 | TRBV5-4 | CASSPTGSYNEQFF | TGTGCCAGCAGCCCGACAGGGTCCTACAATGAGCAGTTCTTC
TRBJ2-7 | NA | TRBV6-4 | CASTPVAYEQYF | TGTGCCAGCACTCCGGTGGCCTACGAGCAGTACTTC
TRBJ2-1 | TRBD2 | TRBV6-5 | CASSYSLAGSYNEQFF | TGTGCCAGCAGTTACTCCTTAGCGGGATCCTACAATGAGCAGTTCTTC
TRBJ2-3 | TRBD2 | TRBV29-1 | CSVALSGPTDTQYF | TGCAGCGTCGCACTTAGCGGGCCCACAGATACGCAGTATTTT
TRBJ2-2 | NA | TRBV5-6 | CASSLVGAGELFF | TGTGCCAGCAGCTTGGTGGGCGCCGGGGAGCTGTTTTTT
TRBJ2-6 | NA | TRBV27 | CASEAGANVLTF | TGTGCCAGCGAGGCTGGGGCCAACGTCCTGACTTTC
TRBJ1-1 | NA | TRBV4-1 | CASSQAGVLGTEAFF | TGCGCCAGCAGCCAAGCGGGGGTGTTAGGGACTGAAGCTTTCTTT
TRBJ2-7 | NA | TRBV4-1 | CASSHTVRQQSNSYEQYF | TGCGCCAGCAGCCACACGGTACGACAGCAATCAAATTCCTACGAGCAGTACTTC
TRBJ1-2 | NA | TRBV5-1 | CASSLTGSDYGYTF | TGCGCCAGCAGCTTGACAGGGTCGGACTATGGCTACACCTTC
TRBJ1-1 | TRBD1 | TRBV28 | CASSTSGGTEAFF | TGTGCCAGCAGCACGTCAGGGGGCACTGAAGCTTTCTTT
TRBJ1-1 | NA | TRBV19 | CASSITTGMNTEAFF | TGTGCCAGTAGTATAACCACAGGGATGAACACTGAAGCTTTCTTT
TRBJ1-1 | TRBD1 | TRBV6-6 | CASSGTVLNTEAFF | TGTGCCAGCAGTGGGACAGTCTTGAACACTGAAGCTTTCTTT
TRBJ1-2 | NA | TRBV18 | CASSPPQRQNGYTF | TGTGCCAGCTCACCTCCACAGCGACAGAATGGCTACACCTTC
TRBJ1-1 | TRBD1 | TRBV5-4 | CATTGTGGTEAFF | TGTGCCACGACCGGGACAGGGGGCACTGAAGCTTTCTTT
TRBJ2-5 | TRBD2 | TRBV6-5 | CASNLAGGSLETQYF | TGTGCCAGCAATTTAGCGGGAGGATCCTTAGAGACCCAGTACTTC
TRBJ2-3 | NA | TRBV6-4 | CASSPLAGDTQYF | TGTGCCAGCAGCCCCCTGGCAGGGGATACGCAGTATTTT
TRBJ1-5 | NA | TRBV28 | CASNNMYSNQPQHF | TGTGCCAGCAATAACATGTATAGCAATCAGCCCCAGCATTTT
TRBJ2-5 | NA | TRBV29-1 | CSVERSRGETQYF | TGCAGCGTTGAGAGATCCAGAGGAGAGACCCAGTACTTC
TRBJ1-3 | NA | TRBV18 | CASSPPNRGVSGNTIYF | TGTGCCAGCTCACCTCCAAACCGGGGGGTCTCTGGAAACACCATATATTTT
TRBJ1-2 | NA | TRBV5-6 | CASSGSGYGYTF | TGTGCCAGCAGTGGGTCAGGGTATGGCTACACCTTC
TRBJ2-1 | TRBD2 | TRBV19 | CASSIGTSGGSNNEQFF | TGTGCCAGTAGTATCGGGACTAGCGGGGGATCTAACAATGAGCAGTTCTTC
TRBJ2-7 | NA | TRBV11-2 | CASSLETNSYEQYF | TGTGCCAGCAGCTTAGAGACAAACTCCTACGAGCAGTACTTC
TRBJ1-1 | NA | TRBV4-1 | CASSQENREGTEAFF | TGCGCCAGCAGCCAAGAGAACAGGGAGGGGACTGAAGCTTTCTTT
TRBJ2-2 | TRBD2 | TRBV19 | CASSINRGGAGELFF | TGTGCCAGTAGTATAAATCGCGGGGGGGCCGGGGAGCTGTTTTTT
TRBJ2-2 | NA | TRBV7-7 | CASSPDRRANTGELFF | TGTGCCAGCAGCCCCGACAGGCGCGCGAACACCGGGGAGCTGTTTTTT
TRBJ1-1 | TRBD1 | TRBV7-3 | CASSSRQGTEAFF | TGTGCCAGCAGCTCCCGACAGGGGACTGAAGCTTTCTTT
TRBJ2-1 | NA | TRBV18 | CASSPPSYNEQFF | TGTGCCAGCTCACCACCTAGCTACAATGAGCAGTTCTTC
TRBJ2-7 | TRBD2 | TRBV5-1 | CASSLVAGDGEQYF | TGCGCCAGCAGCTTGGTAGCGGGAGACGGCGAGCAGTACTTC
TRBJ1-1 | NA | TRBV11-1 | CASSLGRVNTEAFF | TGTGCCAGCAGCTTAGGACGGGTGAACACTGAAGCTTTCTTT
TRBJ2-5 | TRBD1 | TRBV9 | CASSVLRDRGQETQYF | TGTGCCAGCAGCGTACTCCGGGACAGGGGCCAAGAGACCCAGTACTTC
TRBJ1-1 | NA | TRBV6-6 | CASSYATVGDEAFF | TGTGCCAGCAGTTACGCGACAGTAGGGGATGAAGCTTTCTTT
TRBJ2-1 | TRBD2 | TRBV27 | CASRTSGFHNEQFF | TGTGCCAGCCGGACTAGCGGTTTCCACAATGAGCAGTTCTTC
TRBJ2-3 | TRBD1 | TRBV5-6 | CASSFYLTGGRTDTQYF | TGTGCCAGCAGCTTTTACCTGACAGGGGGCCGCACAGATACGCAGTATTTT